Sequencing of this TCR beta chain was carried out in a study of blood T cell repertoires in COVID-19. Across the whole study: Donors in the United States, Italy and Spain gave samples during acute or convalescent COVID-19. PBMCs, B-cell-depleted T cells, or T cells provided the cDNA or gDNA that made up the material.

In the authors' workflow: Amplification with reference gene primers provided the estimates of nucleated cell counts. This table comes from immunoSEQ multiplex PCR, and its TCRdb copy is limited to in-frame clones, with some not included. For V, J and clone size, that table is used; D and trimming come from the DNA. Of about 210,000 clones detected, 70% to 90% appear once; the ten largest clones hold about 4.8%. The TCR was taken from a woman aged 40 to 50 with acute or convalescent COVID-19. The material sequenced was peripheral blood.

CDR3 nucleotides: TGTGCCAGTAGTACGGACAGGGGGAATGGCTACACCTTC. Amino acids: CASSTDRGNGYTF. This sequence joins TRBV19 and TRBJ1-2, with TRBD1 matching 10 bases. V lost 4 bases, J lost 6 bases, and 2 bases stayed unmatched. CDR3 length: 13 residues. Per the germline V gene, CDR1 is LNHDA and CDR2 is SQIVND (reference sequence).